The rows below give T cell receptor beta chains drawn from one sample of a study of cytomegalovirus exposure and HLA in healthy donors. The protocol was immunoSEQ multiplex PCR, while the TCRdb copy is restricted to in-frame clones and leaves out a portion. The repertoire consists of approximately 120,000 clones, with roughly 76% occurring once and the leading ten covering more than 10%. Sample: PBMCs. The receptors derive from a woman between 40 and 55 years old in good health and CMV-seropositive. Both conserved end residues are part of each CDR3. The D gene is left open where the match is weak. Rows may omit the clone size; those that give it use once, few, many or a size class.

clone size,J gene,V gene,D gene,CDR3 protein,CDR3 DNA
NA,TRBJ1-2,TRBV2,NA,CASQRRYGYTF,TGTGCCAGCCAACGGAGGTATGGCTACACCTTC
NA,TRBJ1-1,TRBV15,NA,CATSKRGISISEAFF,TGTGCCACCAGCAAGCGGGGGATATCGATAAGTGAAGCTTTCTTT
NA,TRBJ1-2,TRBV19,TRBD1,CASSMAGTGANYGYTF,TGTGCCAGTAGTATGGCGGGGACAGGGGCTAACTATGGCTACACCTTC
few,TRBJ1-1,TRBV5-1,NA,CASSLVGQNTEAFF,TGCGCCAGCAGCTTGGTCGGACAGAACACTGAAGCTTTCTTT
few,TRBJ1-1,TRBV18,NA,CASSLLQGGNTEAFF,TGTGCCAGCTCACTTTTACAGGGTGGGAACACTGAAGCTTTCTTT
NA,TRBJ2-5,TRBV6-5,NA,CASSYGAGRQETQYF,TGTGCCAGCAGTTACGGTGCAGGGCGGCAAGAGACCCAGTACTTC
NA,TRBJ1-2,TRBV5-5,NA,CASSPTGDYGYTF,TGTGCCAGCAGCCCGACAGGAGACTATGGCTACACCTTC
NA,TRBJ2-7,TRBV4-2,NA,CASSQDIGGYSYEQYF,TGTGCCAGCAGCCAAGACATCGGGGGATACTCCTACGAGCAGTACTTC
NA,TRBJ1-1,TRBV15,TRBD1,CATSRGGGTGGAFF,TGTGCCACCAGCAGAGGAGGGGGGACAGGGGGAGCTTTCTTT
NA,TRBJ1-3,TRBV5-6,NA,CASSLAGLSGNTIYF,TGTGCCAGCAGCTTGGCAGGGCTCTCTGGAAACACCATATATTTT
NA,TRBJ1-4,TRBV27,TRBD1,CASSRGREKLFF,TGTGCCAGCAGCAGGGGGCGGGAAAAACTGTTTTTT
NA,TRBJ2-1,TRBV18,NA,CASSPDMSYNEQFF,TGTGCCAGTTCACCGGACATGTCCTACAATGAGCAGTTCTTC
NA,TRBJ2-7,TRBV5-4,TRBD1,CASSEGTGSYEQYF,TGTGCCAGCAGCGAGGGGACAGGCTCTTACGAGCAGTACTTC
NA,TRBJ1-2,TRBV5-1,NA,CASSLDPWTNYGYTF,TGCGCCAGCAGCTTGGACCCATGGACAAACTATGGCTACACCTTC
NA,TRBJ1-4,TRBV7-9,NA,CASSFSLGEKLFF,TGTGCCAGCAGCTTCAGCCTAGGTGAAAAACTGTTTTTT
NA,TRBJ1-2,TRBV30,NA,CAYRKSYGYTF,TGTGCCTACAGGAAAAGCTATGGCTACACCTTC
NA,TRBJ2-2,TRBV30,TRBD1,CAWSTIDRETGELFF,TGTGCCTGGAGTACTATCGACAGGGAGACCGGGGAGCTGTTTTTT
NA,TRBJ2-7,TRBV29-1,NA,CSVRQAYEQYF,TGCAGCGTTAGACAGGCCTACGAGCAGTACTTC
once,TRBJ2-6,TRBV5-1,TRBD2,CASSLEGTRSSGANVLTF,TGCGCCAGCAGCTTGGAAGGGACTAGGAGCTCTGGGGCCAACGTCCTGACTTTC
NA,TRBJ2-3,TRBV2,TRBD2,CASRTGGSTDTQYF,TGTGCCAGCAGAACGGGGGGAAGCACAGATACGCAGTATTTT
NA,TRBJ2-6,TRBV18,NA,CASSPLISGSGANVLTF,TGTGCCAGCTCACCACTGATAAGCGGCTCTGGGGCCAACGTCCTGACTTTC
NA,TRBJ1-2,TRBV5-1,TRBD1,CASSLAGGHYGYTF,TGCGCCAGCAGCTTGGCAGGGGGACACTATGGCTACACCTTC
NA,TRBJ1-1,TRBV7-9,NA,CASSSHMNTEAFF,TGTGCCAGCAGCTCCCACATGAACACTGAAGCTTTCTTT
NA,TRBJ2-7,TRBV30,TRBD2,CAWSVGLAGVYEQYF,TGTGCCTGGAGTGTAGGACTAGCGGGGGTCTACGAGCAGTACTTC
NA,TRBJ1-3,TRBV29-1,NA,CSASGDSSGNTIYF,TGCAGCGCTTCGGGAGATTCTTCTGGAAACACCATATATTTT
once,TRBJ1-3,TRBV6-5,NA,CASRLTGSGNTIYF,TGTGCCAGCAGATTGACAGGATCTGGAAACACCATATATTTT
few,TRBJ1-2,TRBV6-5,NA,CASSPRTTNYGYTF,TGTGCCAGCAGTCCCCGGACAACTAACTATGGCTACACCTTC
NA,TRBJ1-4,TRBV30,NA,CAWSPGGLSEKLFF,TGTGCCTGGAGCCCGGGGGGCCTCAGTGAAAAACTGTTTTTT
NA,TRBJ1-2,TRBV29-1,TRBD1,CSVAPGQGGGYTF,TGCAGCGTGGCTCCGGGACAGGGGGGTGGCTACACCTTC
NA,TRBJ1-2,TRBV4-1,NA,CASSQAAGEYGYTF,TGCGCCAGCAGCCAAGCGGCAGGGGAGTATGGCTACACCTTC
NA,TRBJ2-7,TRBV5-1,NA,CASSLGEYEQYF,TGCGCCAGCAGCTTAGGGGAATACGAGCAGTACTTC